Described below is a single T cell receptor beta chain sequence and its context. Antigen unknown. This entry comes from a study of naive and memory T cell subsets. CMV status came from CD4+ T cell IFNgamma after overnight CMV lysate stimulation of fresh PBMCs. This CDR3 spans 10 amino acids. CDR1 is DFQATT and CDR2 is SNEGSKA in the germline V gene (reference sequence). Trimming stripped 3 bases from V and 7 bases from J, with 7 bases between. Study conclusions and caveats: There was no ground truth to check naive and memory subset results. Gini index rose across naive, CM, EM and EMRA in CD4 and CD8. A few larger clonotypes appeared in naive repertoires, especially CD8, possibly memory cells re-expressing CD45RA.

An equimolar mix of two oligonucleotides served as the beta constant-region primer for TRBC1 and TRBC2. Four rounds of PCR amplified the ligated cDNA using nested alpha and beta constant-region primers plus SP2. A single record per CDR3 protein comes from TCRdb applying MiXCR to the UMI-ligation and nested PCR reads. The sample carries roughly 100,000 distinct CDR3 sequences, 11% recorded once. The chain employs TRBV20-1 and TRBJ2-7; the D is unclear. Sample: naive CD4+ T cells from blood. The TCR originated in a human donor in good health. CDR3: CSASAWEQYF. CDR3 DNA: TGCAGTGCTAGTGCGTGGGAGCAGTACTTC.